The next 3 T cell receptor beta chains were all read from a single sample in a study of shared clonotypes between healthy human individuals. Some clones are missing from TCRdb's copy, which holds only in-frame ones; the method was immunoSEQ multiplex PCR. Counted here are under 1,100,000 clones, around 76% occurring once; the ten biggest clones make up around 1.5%. Sequences were obtained from memory CD4+ T cells sorted from blood. Subset specified: CD45RA-negative fraction. Receptor source: a man between 18 and 35 years old in good health.

This chain links TRBV19 with TRBJ2-3; TRBD2 matches 8 bases. The V and J ends lost 5 bases and 2 bases, in that order; junction bases with no gene match: 6. Germline lookup yields CDR1 LNHDA and CDR2 SQIVND (reference sequence). The CDR3 covers 15 residues. CDR3 residues: CASSPRGGATDTQYF. For the CDR3, the DNA is TGTGCCAGTAGTCCCCGGGGGGGGGCCACAGATACGCAGTATTTT.

The table lists this clone with a few counts. As DNA, the CDR3 is TGCGCCAGCAGCCGGGTAGCGGGAGGACAAGATACGCAGTATTTT. Translating gives CASSRVAGGQDTQYF. The chain employs TRBV4-3 and TRBJ2-3; 10 nucleotides match TRBD2. The CDR3 sequence is 15 residues long. Germline trimming cut 4 bases from V and 5 bases from J; bases unmatched to any gene: 6. From germline, CDR1 is LGHNA and CDR2 YSLEER.

This clone appeared a few times. The rearrangement joins TRBV7-2 to TRBJ2-5; 14 bases are shared with TRBD2. Germline values: CDR1 SGHTA, CDR2 FQGNSA. This CDR3 has 16 amino acids. V was pared by 2 bases and J by 5 bases, with 4 bases of the junction left unmatched. CDR3 residues: CASSLTGLAGVETQYF. In DNA, the CDR3 is TGTGCCAGCAGCTTAACGGGACTAGCGGGGGTGGAGACCCAGTACTTC.